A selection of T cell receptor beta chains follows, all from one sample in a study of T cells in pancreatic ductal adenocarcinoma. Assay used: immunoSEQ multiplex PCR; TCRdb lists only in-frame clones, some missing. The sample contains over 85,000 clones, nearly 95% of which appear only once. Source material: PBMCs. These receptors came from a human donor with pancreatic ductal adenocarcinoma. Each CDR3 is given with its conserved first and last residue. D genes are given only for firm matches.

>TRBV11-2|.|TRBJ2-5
CASSLGGGETQYF
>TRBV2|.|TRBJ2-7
CASKIRGEQYF
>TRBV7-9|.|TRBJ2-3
CASSYAGADTQYF
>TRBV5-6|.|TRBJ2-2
CASSPGTGELFF
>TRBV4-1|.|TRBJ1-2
CASSQGRQALRYTF
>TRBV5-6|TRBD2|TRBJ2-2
CASRLRLAGGDTGELFF
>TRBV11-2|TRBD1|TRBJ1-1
CASSRLKSTGGLRGAFF
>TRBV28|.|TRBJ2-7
CASSLAGPSYEQYF
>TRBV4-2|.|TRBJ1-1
CASSQDRYYTEAFF
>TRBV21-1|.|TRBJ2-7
CASNKDRVAYEQYF
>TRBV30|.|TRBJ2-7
CAWSVQGGRQYF
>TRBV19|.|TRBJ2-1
CASSMGEGWRGKAYNEQFF
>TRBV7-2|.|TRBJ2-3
CASSLGAATDTQYF
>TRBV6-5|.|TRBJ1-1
CASSYEMGATEAFF
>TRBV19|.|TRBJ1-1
CASREQEMNTEAFF
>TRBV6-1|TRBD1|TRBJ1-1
CASSVGQMNTEAFF
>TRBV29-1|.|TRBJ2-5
CSVDPGGETQYF
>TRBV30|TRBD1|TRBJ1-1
CAWTQGARFEAFF
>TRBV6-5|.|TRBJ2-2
CASSQLGVGELFF
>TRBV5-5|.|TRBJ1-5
CASSHNSYSNQPQHF
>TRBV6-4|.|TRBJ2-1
CASSDGTHNEQFF
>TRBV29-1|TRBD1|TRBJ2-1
CSVWDSAWDHIKFF
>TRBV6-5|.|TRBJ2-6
CASSPGAGANVLTF
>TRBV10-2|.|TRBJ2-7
CASQDSWYEQYF
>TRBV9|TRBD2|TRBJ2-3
CASSGVSSGRALDTQYF
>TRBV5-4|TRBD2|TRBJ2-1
CASSTTLTSGRKELF
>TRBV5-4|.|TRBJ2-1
CASSLTRDNEQFF
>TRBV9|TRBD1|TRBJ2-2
CASSIQGVAGELFF
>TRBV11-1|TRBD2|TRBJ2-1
CASMGLAGLNNEQFF
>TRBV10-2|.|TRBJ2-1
CASAQGGSYNEQFF
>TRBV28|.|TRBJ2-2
CASSLTLTSYYSNTGELFF
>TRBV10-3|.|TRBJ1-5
CAISESSYGSNQPQHF
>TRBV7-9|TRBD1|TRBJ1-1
CASTTTQGAEGTEAFF
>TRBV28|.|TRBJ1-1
CASSLTSGVGTEAFF
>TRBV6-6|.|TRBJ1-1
CASNPTVNTEAFF
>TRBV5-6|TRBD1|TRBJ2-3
CASSLAGTATDTQYF
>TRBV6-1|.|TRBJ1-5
CASSREQGGYQPQHF
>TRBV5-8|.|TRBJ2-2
CAKEGGTGELFF
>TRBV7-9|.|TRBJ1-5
CASSPDRGASGQPQHF
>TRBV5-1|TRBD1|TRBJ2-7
CASSTGQGVYEQYF
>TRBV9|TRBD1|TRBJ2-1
CASSVGQGASEQFF
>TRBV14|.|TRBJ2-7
CASSQEGGWREQYF
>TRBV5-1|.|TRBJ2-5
CASSLTTGGRTQYF
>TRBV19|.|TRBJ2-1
CASTPDEQFF
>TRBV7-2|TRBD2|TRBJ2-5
CASSRGGHVETQYF
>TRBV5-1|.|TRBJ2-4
CASSGGGAGGDIQYF
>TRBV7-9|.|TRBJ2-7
CASTKVGQGYEQYF
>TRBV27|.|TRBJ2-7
CASKEGETYEQYF
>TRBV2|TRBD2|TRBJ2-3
CASRIRRESTDTQYF
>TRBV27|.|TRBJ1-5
CASSSFPGQPQHF
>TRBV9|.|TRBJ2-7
CASSVVPDSYEQYF
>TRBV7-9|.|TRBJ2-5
CASSWGQNIQETQYF
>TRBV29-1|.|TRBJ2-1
CSVEGGVNYNEQFF
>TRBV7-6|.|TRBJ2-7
CASSSYTSRGYEQYF